The rows below give T cell receptor beta chains drawn from one sample of a study of shared clonotypes between healthy human individuals. TCRdb's table, derived via immunoSEQ multiplex PCR, lists solely in-frame clones and lacks some. The sample holds 2 million to 3 million clones, 93% seen once. The sample taken for sequencing was naive CD4+ T cells from PBMCs. These receptors came from a man younger than 35 in good health. Some clones in this sample may be carry-over from other donors' samples. Both conserved end residues are part of each CDR3. Each record gives: J gene, CDR3 length, clone size, V gene, D gene, CDR3 DNA, CDR3 protein. The D gene is left open where the match is weak. The size field is filled for only some rows; it gives once, few, many or a size class.

j_call: TRBJ1-4; cdr3_length: 13; clone_size: -; v_call: TRBV2; d_call: -; cdr3_nt: TGTGCCAGCAGGGGGCCAACTAATGAAAAACTGTTTTTT; cdr3_aa: CASRGPTNEKLFF
j_call: TRBJ2-2; cdr3_length: 14; clone_size: -; v_call: TRBV5-1; d_call: TRBD2; cdr3_nt: TGCGCCAGCAGCCCCCCGGGAGGGGGCGGGGAGCTGTTTTTT; cdr3_aa: CASSPPGGGGELFF
j_call: TRBJ1-3; cdr3_length: 14; clone_size: -; v_call: TRBV14; d_call: -; cdr3_nt: TGTGCCTCGAAATGGGGCCCCACTGGAAACACCATATATTTT; cdr3_aa: CASKWGPTGNTIYF
j_call: TRBJ1-3; cdr3_length: 13; clone_size: -; v_call: TRBV27; d_call: -; cdr3_nt: TGTGCCAGCAGTTTTTCCTCTGGAAACACCATATATTTT; cdr3_aa: CASSFSSGNTIYF
j_call: TRBJ2-3; cdr3_length: 14; clone_size: -; v_call: TRBV5-1; d_call: -; cdr3_nt: TGCGCCAGCAGTAACACAGGGAGCACAGATACGCAGTATTTT; cdr3_aa: CASSNTGSTDTQYF
j_call: TRBJ1-1; cdr3_length: 18; clone_size: -; v_call: TRBV28; d_call: TRBD1; cdr3_nt: TGTGCCAGCAGTTTGTTGGTGCTTGCAGGGGGGAAGAACACTGAAGCTTTCTTT; cdr3_aa: CASSLLVLAGGKNTEAFF
j_call: TRBJ2-1; cdr3_length: 14; clone_size: -; v_call: TRBV13; d_call: -; cdr3_nt: TGTGCCAGCAGCTTAATCGGGGTCTACAATGAGCAGTTCTTC; cdr3_aa: CASSLIGVYNEQFF
j_call: TRBJ1-5; cdr3_length: 13; clone_size: few; v_call: TRBV2; d_call: TRBD1; cdr3_nt: TGTGCCAGCAGTGAAGGACAGGGACAGCCCCAGCATTTT; cdr3_aa: CASSEGQGQPQHF
j_call: TRBJ2-7; cdr3_length: 14; clone_size: -; v_call: TRBV6-5; d_call: -; cdr3_nt: TGTGCCAGCACCCGAGGGACACTCTCCTACGAGCAGTACTTC; cdr3_aa: CASTRGTLSYEQYF
j_call: TRBJ1-5; cdr3_length: 13; clone_size: -; v_call: TRBV18; d_call: -; cdr3_nt: TGTGCCAGCTCACAAGGGGATGGTCAGCCCCAGCATTTT; cdr3_aa: CASSQGDGQPQHF
j_call: TRBJ2-3; cdr3_length: 16; clone_size: -; v_call: TRBV14; d_call: TRBD2; cdr3_nt: TGTGCCAGCAGCCAAGATAGCGGGTCCACCACAGATACGCAGTATTTT; cdr3_aa: CASSQDSGSTTDTQYF
j_call: TRBJ1-2; cdr3_length: 14; clone_size: -; v_call: TRBV5-5; d_call: -; cdr3_nt: TGTGCCAGCAGCTTGGGGCTAGTAAACTATGGCTACACCTTC; cdr3_aa: CASSLGLVNYGYTF
j_call: TRBJ1-5; cdr3_length: 17; clone_size: -; v_call: TRBV28; d_call: -; cdr3_nt: TGTGCCAGCAGTGCGGTCTCTCCGTTAAAGAGTCTGAAGCCCCAGCATTTT; cdr3_aa: CASSAVSPLKSLKPQHF
j_call: TRBJ2-3; cdr3_length: 17; clone_size: -; v_call: TRBV5-1; d_call: TRBD1; cdr3_nt: TGCGCCAGCAGCATAGGCGGACAGGGGGGTAGCACAGATACGCAGTATTTT; cdr3_aa: CASSIGGQGGSTDTQYF
j_call: TRBJ1-5; cdr3_length: 14; clone_size: -; v_call: TRBV11-2; d_call: -; cdr3_nt: TGTGCCAGCAGCTTAGATCTCACAGGGCAGCCCCAGCATTTT; cdr3_aa: CASSLDLTGQPQHF
j_call: TRBJ2-4; cdr3_length: 15; clone_size: -; v_call: TRBV6-5; d_call: TRBD2; cdr3_nt: TGTGCCAGCAGTGTCAAAGCGGGAGGTGTGAACATTCAGTACTTC; cdr3_aa: CASSVKAGGVNIQYF
j_call: TRBJ1-5; cdr3_length: 17; clone_size: -; v_call: TRBV4-1; d_call: TRBD1; cdr3_nt: TGCGCCAGCAGCCAGAATCCGGGACAGGGGGCCGTTCAGCCCCAGCATTTT; cdr3_aa: CASSQNPGQGAVQPQHF
j_call: TRBJ2-2; cdr3_length: 17; clone_size: -; v_call: TRBV9; d_call: TRBD1; cdr3_nt: TGTGCCAGCAGCGTGGGACAGGGGGCAAGAAACACCGGGGAGCTGTTTTTT; cdr3_aa: CASSVGQGARNTGELFF
j_call: TRBJ1-3; cdr3_length: 16; clone_size: once; v_call: TRBV5-1; d_call: -; cdr3_nt: TGCGCCAGCAGCTTGGTCGGCACCCTCTCTGGAAACACCATATATTTT; cdr3_aa: CASSLVGTLSGNTIYF
j_call: TRBJ2-3; cdr3_length: 16; clone_size: -; v_call: TRBV18; d_call: -; cdr3_nt: TGTGCCAGCTCACCACCGGGAGGAACTAGCACAGATACGCAGTATTTT; cdr3_aa: CASSPPGGTSTDTQYF
j_call: TRBJ2-2; cdr3_length: 15; clone_size: once; v_call: TRBV7-3; d_call: -; cdr3_nt: TGTGCCAGCAGCTCAAAACCGCGGCCCACCGGGGAGCTGTTTTTT; cdr3_aa: CASSSKPRPTGELFF
j_call: TRBJ1-1; cdr3_length: 12; clone_size: -; v_call: TRBV25-1; d_call: -; cdr3_nt: TGTGCCAGCTCGCACTCGAACACTGAAGCTTTCTTT; cdr3_aa: CASSHSNTEAFF
j_call: TRBJ2-3; cdr3_length: 15; clone_size: -; v_call: TRBV7-9; d_call: -; cdr3_nt: TGTGCCAGCAGCTTCTGGAGCGAGACCACAGATACGCAGTATTTT; cdr3_aa: CASSFWSETTDTQYF
j_call: TRBJ1-1; cdr3_length: 15; clone_size: -; v_call: TRBV5-5; d_call: TRBD1; cdr3_nt: TGTGCCAGCAGCTTGGAGACAGGGGTATATACTGAAGCTTTCTTT; cdr3_aa: CASSLETGVYTEAFF
j_call: TRBJ1-4; cdr3_length: 12; clone_size: -; v_call: TRBV18; d_call: TRBD1; cdr3_nt: TGTGCCAGCTCACCCGGACAGGGTAAACTGTTTTTT; cdr3_aa: CASSPGQGKLFF
j_call: TRBJ2-3; cdr3_length: 13; clone_size: -; v_call: TRBV18; d_call: -; cdr3_nt: TGTGCCAGCTCACGACTGCTAAGGGATACGCAGTATTTT; cdr3_aa: CASSRLLRDTQYF
j_call: TRBJ1-2; cdr3_length: 14; clone_size: -; v_call: TRBV6-1; d_call: -; cdr3_nt: TGTGCCAGCAGTGACCCCAGGATCGAGTATGGCTACACCTTC; cdr3_aa: CASSDPRIEYGYTF
j_call: TRBJ2-3; cdr3_length: 15; clone_size: -; v_call: TRBV10-3; d_call: -; cdr3_nt: TGTGCCATCAGGGGACGAGAAAGTAGCACAGATACGCAGTATTTT; cdr3_aa: CAIRGRESSTDTQYF
j_call: TRBJ1-3; cdr3_length: 14; clone_size: -; v_call: TRBV4-1; d_call: -; cdr3_nt: TGCGCCAGCAGCCAAGAAGGTTGGGCCGGCACCATATATTTT; cdr3_aa: CASSQEGWAGTIYF
j_call: TRBJ2-6; cdr3_length: 15; clone_size: -; v_call: TRBV16; d_call: TRBD1; cdr3_nt: TGTGCCAGCAGCCGACAGGGTACTGGGGCCAACGTCCTGACTTTC; cdr3_aa: CASSRQGTGANVLTF
j_call: TRBJ1-2; cdr3_length: 11; clone_size: -; v_call: TRBV20-1; d_call: -; cdr3_nt: TGCAGTGCTCCCCGGAGCAACGGCTACACCTTC; cdr3_aa: CSAPRSNGYTF
j_call: TRBJ2-7; cdr3_length: 20; clone_size: -; v_call: TRBV10-3; d_call: -; cdr3_nt: TGTGCCATCAGTGAGTCTCTGGGGGCCGGGGCGGGAGTCCGCTCCTACGAGCAGTACTTC; cdr3_aa: CAISESLGAGAGVRSYEQYF
j_call: TRBJ1-4; cdr3_length: 14; clone_size: -; v_call: TRBV7-2; d_call: -; cdr3_nt: TGTGCCAGCAGTTCACGGGGGAGAGAGGAAAAACTGTTTTTT; cdr3_aa: CASSSRGREEKLFF
j_call: TRBJ2-7; cdr3_length: 15; clone_size: -; v_call: TRBV5-1; d_call: TRBD2; cdr3_nt: TGCGCCAGCAACCCGGGACTAGCGGATACCTACGAGCAGTACTTC; cdr3_aa: CASNPGLADTYEQYF
j_call: TRBJ2-5; cdr3_length: 15; clone_size: -; v_call: TRBV5-4; d_call: TRBD2; cdr3_nt: TGTGCCAGCAGCTTAGCGGGAGGATGGCAAGAGACCCAGTACTTC; cdr3_aa: CASSLAGGWQETQYF
j_call: TRBJ2-7; cdr3_length: 14; clone_size: -; v_call: TRBV27; d_call: -; cdr3_nt: TGTGCCAGCAGAGGAGGGAGGCAAACCTACGAGCAGTACTTC; cdr3_aa: CASRGGRQTYEQYF
j_call: TRBJ2-1; cdr3_length: 14; clone_size: -; v_call: TRBV9; d_call: -; cdr3_nt: TGTGCCAGCAGCGTTTATAACTACCGATTTGAGCAGTTCTTC; cdr3_aa: CASSVYNYRFEQFF
j_call: TRBJ1-1; cdr3_length: 16; clone_size: -; v_call: TRBV4-1; d_call: -; cdr3_nt: TGCGCCAGCAGCCAAGGGGCTAGGGGGGGGAGCACTGAAGCTTTCTTT; cdr3_aa: CASSQGARGGSTEAFF
j_call: TRBJ1-2; cdr3_length: 14; clone_size: -; v_call: TRBV7-3; d_call: -; cdr3_nt: TGTGCCAGCAGCTTAAACAGGGAAGGCTATGGCTACACCTTC; cdr3_aa: CASSLNREGYGYTF
j_call: TRBJ2-1; cdr3_length: 15; clone_size: once; v_call: TRBV25-1; d_call: -; cdr3_nt: TGTGCCAGCAGTGACAGGGATCACTCCTACAATGAGCAGTTCTTC; cdr3_aa: CASSDRDHSYNEQFF